This T cell receptor (beta chain) was retrieved from a study of blood T cell repertoires in COVID-19. Study-wide context: Some COVID-19 samples were acute and others convalescent; all came from the United States, Italy and Spain. Nucleic acid was either cDNA or gDNA, and it came from T cells, B-cell-depleted T cells, or PBMCs.

Sequencing used immunoSEQ multiplex PCR; TCRdb keeps in-frame clones, though not all of them. The data hold about 200,000 clones, with about 89% observed a single time. The CDR3 contains 14 residues. From germline, CDR1 is WSHSY and CDR2 SAAADI. V shed 10 bases and J 7 bases; nucleotides not matched to a gene: 6. Assignment of participants to cohorts was predicated upon participant-reported clinical history. The rearrangement joins TRBV10-2 to TRBJ2-1, with 14 positions matching TRBD2. Sequenced material: PBMCs or T cells enriched from blood (not recorded which). This clonotype originated in a woman aged 18 to 35 who had recovered from COVID-19. The DNA for the CDR3 is TGCGCCACCAGACTAGCGGGGGGGCCAAATGAGCAGTTCTTC. Translating gives CATRLAGGPNEQFF.